This paragraph covers one T cell receptor beta chain sequence. Its target is not known. The data are from a study of shared clonotypes between healthy human individuals. On the study more broadly: Per donor, CD8 memory used one plate, CD8 naive used two, CD4 memory used three and CD4 naive used three. Study-wide findings and caveats: Sampling was confined to blood; repertoires within tissues likely differ.

Selected positively for CCR7 and CD45RO-negative, naive CD8 cells excluded terminally differentiated effector memory CD45RA+ cells. With 6 bases clipped from V and 6 bases from J, the junction kept 8 bases outside the gene matches. CDR1 and CDR2 from the germline V gene are SNHLY and FYNNEI. The CDR3 is made up of 15 amino acids. Investigators spread the genomic DNA of each subset evenly over several immunoSEQ plates. Method: immunoSEQ multiplex PCR; TCRdb's copy keeps in-frame clones and lacks some. The sample lists approximately 600,000 clones; 85% to 95% were seen once. V is TRBV2 and J is TRBJ2-1; 10 bases are shared with TRBD2. This TCR was sampled from a woman in her twenties or thirties in good health. Material: naive CD8+ T cells sorted from blood. The CDR3 region is CASRYTSGASNEQFF. The CDR3 DNA is TGTGCCAGCAGGTACACTAGCGGGGCGTCCAATGAGCAGTTCTTC. The whole variable domain, filled in from reference TRBV2 and TRBJ2-1, reads EPEVTQTPSHQVTQMGQEVILRCVPISNHLYFYWYRQILGQKVEFLVSFYNNEISEKSEIFDDQFSVERPDGSNFTLKIRSTKLEDSAMYFCASRYTSGASNEQFFGPGTRLTVL.